This passage covers 20 T cell receptor beta chains from one sample sequenced in a study of cytomegalovirus exposure and HLA in healthy donors. 60 Vbeta and 13 Jbeta primers were used in PCR. Using immunoSEQ multiplex PCR, the repertoire was profiled, and TCRdb retains in-frame clones only, with some absent. The data contain some 120,000 clones, over 65% of them singletons. Sequences were obtained from PBMCs. Receptor source: a middle-aged man in good health and CMV-seronegative.

The V gene is TRBV11-2, the J gene TRBJ2-7; D may be TRBD2 (5 bases). Per germline, CDR1 SGHAT and CDR2 FQNNGV. V gave up 0 bases and J gave up 4 bases, with 13 bases separating them. This CDR3 region has 15 residues. CDR3 sequence: CASSLDPTTGYEQYF. The CDR3 DNA is TGTGCCAGCAGCTTAGACCCGACGACGGGGTACGAGCAGTACTTC. Full variable domain (missing parts from reference TRBV11-2 and TRBJ2-7): EAGVAQSPRYKIIEKRQSVAFWCNPISGHATLYWYQQILGQGPKLLIQFQNNGVVDDSQLPKDRFSAERLKGVDSTLKIQPAKLEDSAVYLCASSLDPTTGYEQYFGPGTRLTVT.

This rearrangement joins TRBV19 to TRBJ1-1; D is undetermined. Trimming shortened V by 7 bases and J by 4 bases, and 13 bases separated the two germline ends. Germline V gene sequence: CDR1 LNHDA, CDR2 SQIVND (reference sequence). The CDR3 contains 13 residues. CDR3 sequence reads: CASTPTIVTEAFF. The CDR3 DNA reads as TGTGCCAGTACCCCGACAATCGTCACTGAAGCTTTCTTT. The full variable domain, its missing parts supplied by reference TRBV19 and TRBJ1-1, is DGGITQSPKYLFRKEGQNVTLSCEQNLNHDAMYWYRQDPGQGLRLIYYSQIVNDFQKGDIAEGYSVSREKKESFPLTVTSAQKNPTAFYLCASTPTIVTEAFFGQGTRLTVV.

V usage is TRBV4-2 and J usage is TRBJ2-3; 12 bases map to TRBD2. Unmatched junction bases numbered 7, after V lost 2 bases and J lost 4 bases. This CDR3 contains 17 residues. Germline CDR1 and CDR2: LGHNA and YNFKEQ. In DNA, the CDR3 is TGTGCCAGCAGCCAACCCACTAGCGGGGGGTTCGCAGATACGCAGTATTTT. It is translated as CASSQPTSGGFADTQYF.

The rearrangement uses TRBV9 and TRBJ1-5; D is possibly TRBD1 (6 bases). The CDR3 sequence is 15 residues long. Per the germline V gene, CDR1 is SGDLS and CDR2 is YYNGEE. With 0 bases removed from V and 4 bases from J, the gap between germline ends came to 11 bases. The CDR3 DNA is TGTGCCAGCAGCGTAGGACAACAGGGTAATCAGCCCCAGCATTTT. Its translation is CASSVGQQGNQPQHF.

In its sample, this clone was seen once. This chain connects TRBV4-1 to TRBJ2-3; the match to TRBD2 covers 11 bases. V lost 0 bases, J lost 3 bases, and 11 bases stayed unmatched. The CDR3 covers 19 residues. Germline assignment: CDR1 MGHRA and CDR2 YSYEKL. CDR3 amino acids: CASSQEGGLAGGETDTQYF. CDR3 sequence (DNA): TGCGCCAGCAGCCAAGAAGGCGGGCTAGCGGGGGGAGAGACAGATACGCAGTATTTT.

J is TRBJ2-5 and V is TRBV19; D is ambiguous. Trimming stripped 4 bases from V and 5 bases from J, with 8 bases between. Per germline, CDR1 LNHDA and CDR2 SQIVND (reference sequence). The CDR3 spans 12 residues. CDR3 loop: CASSTNFETQYF. The CDR3 nucleotides read TGTGCCAGTAGTACTAACTTTGAGACCCAGTACTTC.

The gene calls are TRBV7-3 and TRBJ2-1, with 7 nucleotides matching TRBD2. Germline CDR1 SGHTA, CDR2 FQGTGA. With 8 bases clipped from V and 1 base from J, the junction kept 17 bases outside the gene matches. CDR3 length: 18 amino acids. The CDR3, as DNA: TGTGCCAGCTCCCCGAGCCCGGGCGGGGACTATTCCTACAATGAGCAGTTCTTC. It encodes CASSPSPGGDYSYNEQFF.

The chain combines TRBV28 with TRBJ1-2; TRBD1 matches 7 bases. V shed 6 bases and J 6 bases; nucleotides not matched to a gene: 10. Germline V gene lookup returns CDR1 MDHEN and CDR2 SYDVKM. CDR3 size: 14 residues. The CDR3 region is CASSRRGRLDGYTF. CDR3 nucleotides: TGTGCCAGCAGCCGTAGGGGGCGCCTCGATGGCTACACCTTC.

This clone was detected once. V gene TRBV6-1 combines with J gene TRBJ2-7; 14 bases align to TRBD2. CDR1 and CDR2 from the germline V gene are MNHNS and SASEGT. The CDR3 has 14 amino acids. Trimming at V came to 4 bases and at J to 11 bases, leaving 7 bases not matched to a gene. Written as DNA, the CDR3 is TGTGCCAGCAGTGGACTAGCGGGGGGGCCAGTGGAGTACGTC. Translated, it gives CASSGLAGGPVEYV.

The J gene is TRBJ1-1, the V gene TRBV7-2; D unresolved. V was cut by 5 bases and J by 8 bases, with 18 bases left in between. The length of the CDR3 is 14 residues. Looked up from germline, CDR1 is SGHTA and CDR2 is FQGNSA. CDR3 loop: CASSERVRTREAFF. CDR3 sequence (DNA): TGTGCCAGCAGCGAGAGGGTAAGAACACGGGAAGCTTTCTTT.

This chain joins TRBV7-6 and TRBJ1-1; 7 bases match TRBD1. The germline CDR1 and CDR2 sequences are SGHVS and FNYEAQ. This CDR3 region has 15 residues. V dropped 2 bases and J dropped 8; count of bases not matched to a gene: 11. DNA for the CDR3: TGTGCCAGCAGCTTAATGTCAGGGGGGCAAGGCGAAGCTTTCTTT. It is translated as CASSLMSGGQGEAFF.

The rearrangement links TRBV11-1 to TRBJ2-5; 12 nucleotides agree with TRBD2. Germline V CDR1 and CDR2: SGHAT, FQDESV (reference sequence). J gave up 3 bases and V 5 bases, and 7 bases lay outside the gene matches. This CDR3 is built from 16 residues. The CDR3 DNA sequence: TGTGCCAGCAGCCACCGACTAGCGGGGGACGAAGAGACCCAGTACTTC. This sequence encodes CASSHRLAGDEETQYF.

This rearrangement joins TRBV7-3 to TRBJ2-3, with D perhaps TRBD2 (6 bases). The germline CDR1 and CDR2 sequences are SGHTA and FQGTGA. The CDR3 length is 15 residues. V shed 1 base and J shed 1 base, with 9 bases lying between them. CDR3 nucleotide sequence: TGTGCCAGCAGCTTAAATCCGGGGGGCACAGATACGCAGTATTTT. This gives the protein CASSLNPGGTDTQYF.

This chain connects TRBV28 to TRBJ2-7; D not resolved. The CDR3 has 11 amino acids. The V end lost 5 bases, the J end lost 6 bases, and 8 bases lay between the germline ends. Per the germline V gene, CDR1 is MDHEN and CDR2 is SYDVKM. CDR3 residues: CASSTGSEQYV. DNA for the CDR3: TGTGCCAGCAGTACCGGGTCCGAGCAGTACGTC.

The V gene is TRBV4-1, the J gene TRBJ1-2, with 11 nucleotides matching TRBD1. The V gene's germline CDR1 is MGHRA and CDR2 YSYEKL. After removal of 0 bases from V and 4 bases from J, the junction contained 1 base not matched to a gene. This CDR3 region has 15 residues. This CDR3 is CASSQDGTGGYGYTF. CDR3 DNA: TGCGCCAGCAGCCAAGATGGGACAGGGGGCTATGGCTACACCTTC.

V gene TRBV6-6 combines with J gene TRBJ1-6; no definite D call. The CDR3 runs 12 residues. Per germline, CDR1 MNHNY and CDR2 SVGAGI (reference sequence). The V end lost 0 bases, the J end lost 10 bases, and 4 bases lay between the germline ends. Here the CDR3 reads CASSYSTSPLHF. In DNA, the CDR3 is TGTGCCAGCAGTTACTCGACATCACCCCTCCACTTT.

The V gene is TRBV14, the J gene TRBJ2-7; D is perhaps TRBD1 (5 bases). Trimming removed 8 bases from V and 4 bases from J, with 15 bases in between. Looked up from germline, CDR1 is SGHDN and CDR2 is FVKESK. This CDR3 has 13 amino acids. The DNA of the CDR3 is TGTGCCAGCTCTCCGACAGTCCTGTACGAGCAGTACTTC. Its translation is CASSPTVLYEQYF.

The chain recombines TRBV7-9 with TRBJ2-1, with D hard to call. Germline lookup yields CDR1 SEHNR and CDR2 FQNEAQ (reference sequence). Trimming removed 3 bases from V and 6 bases from J, with 9 bases in between. The CDR3 contains 13 residues. CDR3 bases: TGTGCCAGCAGCTTCGGCGGCCCCAATGAGCAGTTCTTC. Protein sequence: CASSFGGPNEQFF.

The gene calls are TRBV23-1 and TRBJ2-1, with 11 nucleotides matching TRBD1. TRBV23-1 falls under the ORF class, with uncertain function. There are 15 residues in the CDR3. The trim removed 3 bases at V and 6 bases at J, leaving 4 bases unmatched. The CDR3 nucleotides read TGCGCCAGCAGTCATCGGGACAGGGGGGCCAATGAGCAGTTCTTC. Its translation: CASSHRDRGANEQFF.

The CDR3 spells CASSLAGTGRTYEQYF. CDR3 nucleotides: TGTGCCAGCAGCTTGGCCGGGACAGGGAGGACCTACGAGCAGTACTTC. This chain uses TRBV5-4 with TRBJ2-7, with TRBD1 matching 9 bases. V dropped 0 bases and J dropped 2; count of bases not matched to a gene: 6. This CDR3 has 16 residues. Looked up from germline, CDR1 is SGHNT and CDR2 is YYREEE (reference sequence).